The rows below give T cell receptor beta chains drawn from one sample of a study of blood T cell repertoires in COVID-19. This table comes from immunoSEQ multiplex PCR, and its TCRdb copy is limited to in-frame clones, with some not included. This table has about 160,000 clones, over 75% appearing once. The sample consisted of PBMCs or T cells enriched from blood (not recorded which). These receptors were obtained from a woman aged 45-65 years who had recovered from COVID-19. CDR3s include the opening cysteine and the closing phenylalanine or tryptophan. D genes are given only for firm matches. Clone size is not always given. Where it is, it says once, few, many or a class for expanded clones.

-	TRBJ1-1	TRBV7-2	-	TGTGCCAGCAGCTTACAAGGAGGAACTGAAGCTTTCTTT	CASSLQGGTEAFF
TRBD1	TRBJ1-1	TRBV13	many	TGTGCCAGCAGCTCGGGACAGGCACTAGGGACTGAAGCTTTCTTT	CASSSGQALGTEAFF
TRBD1	TRBJ1-4	TRBV24-1	-	TGTGCCACCAACGACAGGGGTAAAGGGGAAAAACTGTTTTTT	CATNDRGKGEKLFF
-	TRBJ1-2	TRBV19	-	TGTGCCAGTAAAAAGGACACATACACTGAAGGCTACACCTTC	CASKKDTYTEGYTF
TRBD2	TRBJ2-7	TRBV19	-	TGTGCCAGTAGTATCAGCGGGACCCGTACCTACGAGCAGTACTTC	CASSISGTRTYEQYF
TRBD1	TRBJ1-4	TRBV6-6	once	TGTGCCAGCAGGCCGGGACAGGGGAGGGAAAAACTGTTTTTT	CASRPGQGREKLFF
-	TRBJ2-1	TRBV5-1	-	TGCGCCAGCGTCGCGGGTTCGAGCTCCTACAATGAGCAGTTCTTC	CASVAGSSSYNEQFF
TRBD2	TRBJ2-2	TRBV5-1	-	TGCGCCAGCAGCTTAGGACCGGGGGGAAACACCGGGGAGCTGTTTTTT	CASSLGPGGNTGELFF
TRBD1	TRBJ1-2	TRBV28	-	TGTGCCACCACCAAAACAGGGGGCTATAACTATGGCTACACCTTC	CATTKTGGYNYGYTF
-	TRBJ1-6	TRBV27	-	TGTGCCAGCAGCCAAGACAGACAGAATTCACCCCTCCACTTT	CASSQDRQNSPLHF
TRBD2	TRBJ2-1	TRBV18	-	TGTGCCAGCTCACCAGGCATCCGGGGAGGGGTGAATGAGCAGTTCTTC	CASSPGIRGGVNEQFF
-	TRBJ1-4	TRBV6-2/TRBV6-3	-	TGTGCCAGCAGCCGGGCGACGTCTAATGAAAAACTGTTTTTT	CASSRATSNEKLFF
TRBD2	TRBJ2-7	TRBV28	-	TGTGCCAGCAGTTTAGGAATCGGGACTAGCGGTTCCTACGAGCAGTACTTC	CASSLGIGTSGSYEQYF
TRBD2	TRBJ2-1	TRBV5-1	-	TGCGCCAGCAGCTTGGCCCCAGCGGGAGCATCCAATGAGCAGTTCTTC	CASSLAPAGASNEQFF
-	TRBJ2-7	TRBV29-1	once	TGCAGCGTTCGAGGCCAAGACTACGAGCAGTACTTC	CSVRGQDYEQYF
TRBD2	TRBJ2-3	TRBV24-1	-	TGTGCCACCAGTGATTCCTCCCGGCCGACTAGCGGGTACACAGATACGCAGTATTTT	CATSDSSRPTSGYTDTQYF
-	TRBJ2-7	TRBV2	-	TGTGCCAGCAGCGACGGACTCCCCGCGTACGAGCAGTACTTC	CASSDGLPAYEQYF
TRBD2	TRBJ2-7	TRBV28	-	TGTGCCAGCAGTTTAAGTGGACTAGCGAACTACGAGCAGTACTTC	CASSLSGLANYEQYF
-	TRBJ2-7	TRBV30	-	TGTGCCTGGAAGAAGAGCTACGAGCAGTACTTC	CAWKKSYEQYF
TRBD1	TRBJ2-1	TRBV7-9	-	TGTGCCAGCAGCTACGGGACAGGGACCTACAATGAGCAGTTCTTC	CASSYGTGTYNEQFF
TRBD2	TRBJ2-5	TRBV28	-	TGTGCCAGCAGTTTCCCAGCGGGGGGTCGGGAGACCCAGTACTTC	CASSFPAGGRETQYF
TRBD2	TRBJ2-1	TRBV5-8	-	TGTGCCAGCACCCCCGGCACTAGCGGGAGAATCAATGAGCAGTTCTTC	CASTPGTSGRINEQFF
-	TRBJ2-5	TRBV27	few	TGTGCCAGCAGTTTGTCAGGGGAAGAGACCCAGTACTTC	CASSLSGEETQYF
TRBD2	TRBJ2-2	TRBV7-9	-	TGTGCCAGCAGCTCGGGGACTAGCGGGAGAAGACGCACCGGGGAGCTGTTTTTT	CASSSGTSGRRRTGELFF
-	TRBJ1-2	TRBV11-2	-	TGTGCCAGCAGCTTTAGGCCAGGGGCCCACTATGGCTACACCTTC	CASSFRPGAHYGYTF
-	TRBJ2-2	TRBV29-1	-	TGCAGCGTTGGACAGAACACCGGGGAGCTGTTTTTT	CSVGQNTGELFF
-	TRBJ2-5	TRBV30	-	TGTGCCTGGAGTCGACCGGACTTGAGGCAAGAGACCCAGTACTTC	CAWSRPDLRQETQYF
TRBD1	TRBJ1-6	TRBV6-6	-	TGTGCCAGCAGTTACCGGGACAGGGTGGGTTCACCCCTCCACTTT	CASSYRDRVGSPLHF
TRBD1	TRBJ1-4	TRBV6-5	once	TGTGCCAGCAGCCTTACAGGGGGCACTAATGAAAAACTGTTTTTT	CASSLTGGTNEKLFF
-	TRBJ1-2	TRBV19	-	TGTGCCAGTAGCTCCGGGACACACTATGGCTACACCTTC	CASSSGTHYGYTF
-	TRBJ1-6	TRBV30	-	TGTGCCTGGGGTGGCGGAAATTCACCCCTCCACTTT	CAWGGGNSPLHF
TRBD2	TRBJ2-3	TRBV2	-	TGTGCCAGCAGTGAATCGTCTAGCGGGGGTTATGGAGATACGCAGTATTTT	CASSESSSGGYGDTQYF
TRBD1	TRBJ1-5	TRBV12-5	-	TGTGCTAGTGGGTCGACAGGGTATAGCAATCAGCCCCAGCATTTT	CASGSTGYSNQPQHF
TRBD2	TRBJ2-3	TRBV7-2	-	TGTGCCAGCAGCCCGGGACTAGCGGTGACCACAGATACGCAGTATTTT	CASSPGLAVTTDTQYF